A single sample gave rise to the 8 T cell receptor beta chains below, sequenced in a study of blood T cells in healthy people across ages. Next came a second PCR, run for roughly 7 to 12 cycles, which used a sample-barcoded 5' primer along with a J-beta primer mix. One entry per CDR3 protein results from TCRdb running MiXCR on the 5' RACE reads. The data show 1.5 million to 2 million distinct CDR3 sequences, roughly 27% seen once. The specimen was blood. These receptors were taken from a woman aged 25 to 39 in good health.

The rearrangement links TRBV24-1 to TRBJ2-1; D is ambiguous. This CDR3 is 12 amino acids long. The germline V gene encodes CDR1 KGHDR and CDR2 SFDVKD. Trimming took off 1 base at V and 10 bases at J, with 7 bases between the two ends. Written as DNA, the CDR3 is TGTGCCACCAGTGATTTTTGGGGAGAGCAGTTCTTC. Amino acid sequence: CATSDFWGEQFF.

The J gene is TRBJ2-5, the V gene TRBV10-3, with D possibly TRBD1 on 6 matching bases. Germline values: CDR1 ENHRY, CDR2 SYGVKD. V shed 5 bases and J shed 5 bases, with 12 bases lying between them. This CDR3 has 13 residues. CDR3 protein: CAISYTGMETQYF. CDR3 DNA sequence: TGTGCCATCAGTTACACAGGGATGGAGACCCAGTACTTC.

This clonotype was detected only once. The chain uses TRBV13 and TRBJ1-4; maybe TRBD1 (5 bases). This CDR3 comprises 17 residues. Between the trimmed V and J ends, which lost 5 bases and 0 bases, there was a span of 16 bases. Germline values: CDR1 PRHDT, CDR2 FYEKMQ (reference sequence). The CDR3 reads CASSPQGGPATNEKLFF. The CDR3 region has the DNA TGTGCCAGCAGCCCCCAGGGAGGTCCCGCAACTAATGAAAAACTGTTTTTT.

This clonotype was seen repeatedly, ten times or more. The junction does not match germline at one end; this may be a read error. This chain uses TRBV5-1 with TRBJ2-7; D is perhaps TRBD1 (6 bases). From germline, CDR1 is SGHRS and CDR2 YFSETQ. This CDR3 comprises 11 residues. CDR3 sequence (DNA): TGTGCCAGCAGCTCACAGGGAGAGCAGTACTTC. Translated: CASSSQGEQYF. Using reference TRBV5-1 and TRBJ2-7 for the parts outside the CDR3, the full variable domain is KAGVTQTPRYLIKTRGQQVTLSCSPISGHRSVSWYQQTPGQGLQFLFEYFSETQRNKGNFPGRFSGRQFSNSRSEMNVSTLELGDSALYLCASSSQGEQYFGPGTRLTVT.

This clonotype was recorded many times. The V and J genes are TRBV5-5 and TRBJ1-2, with D uncertain. Germline assignment: CDR1 SGHKS and CDR2 YYEKEE (reference sequence). This CDR3 has 15 amino acids. V was pared by 4 bases and J by 5 bases, with 18 bases between. The CDR3 here is CASSIDPGGEYGYTF. Here the CDR3 DNA reads TGTGCCAGCAGCATCGACCCTGGAGGAGAGTATGGCTACACCTTC.

The V gene is TRBV15, the J gene TRBJ2-4; D unresolved. The CDR3 loop spans 14 amino acids. The V end lost 1 base, the J end lost 9 bases, and 13 bases lay between the germline ends. Germline CDR1 LNHNV, CDR2 YYDKDF (reference sequence). The CDR3 sequence is CATSRGGRAAIQYF. The CDR3 DNA reads as TGTGCCACCAGCAGAGGTGGACGGGCCGCCATTCAGTACTTC.

Many counts were recorded for this clonotype. Mismatch with germline at one junction end may stem from a read error. This chain joins TRBV5-1 and TRBJ2-3; possibly TRBD2 for D (5 bases). The germline V gene has CDR1 SGHRS and CDR2 YFSETQ. This CDR3 has 13 residues. CDR3 sequence reads: CASSLDYTDTQYF. CDR3 DNA: TGTGCCAGCAGCCTCGACTACACAGATACGCAGTATTTT.

This clonotype was counted many times. The rearrangement uses TRBV24-1 and TRBJ2-1, with D uncertain. The CDR3 is made up of 13 amino acids. Germline V lookup: CDR1 KGHDR, CDR2 SFDVKD. Trimming left V 4 bases short and J 6 bases short, with 9 bases between. CDR3 protein: CATSDPLVNEQFF. DNA for the CDR3: TGTGCCACCAGTGACCCCCTGGTCAATGAGCAGTTCTTC.